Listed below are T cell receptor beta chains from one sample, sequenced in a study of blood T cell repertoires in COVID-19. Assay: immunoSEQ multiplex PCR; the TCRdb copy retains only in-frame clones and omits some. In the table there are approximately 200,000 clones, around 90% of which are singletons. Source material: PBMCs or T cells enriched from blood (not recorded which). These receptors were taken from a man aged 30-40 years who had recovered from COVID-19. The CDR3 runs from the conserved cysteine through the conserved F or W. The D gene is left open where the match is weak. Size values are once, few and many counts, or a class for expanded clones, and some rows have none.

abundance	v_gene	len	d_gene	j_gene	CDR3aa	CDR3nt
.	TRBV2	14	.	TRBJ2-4	CASRTELAKNIQYF	TGTGCCAGCCGGACAGAACTAGCCAAAAACATTCAGTACTTC
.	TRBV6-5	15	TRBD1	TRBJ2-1	CASGLGQGAGNEQFF	TGTGCCAGCGGGCTGGGACAGGGGGCGGGTAATGAGCAGTTCTTC
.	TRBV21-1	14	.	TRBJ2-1	CASSNEGCFNEQFF	TGTGCCAGCAGCAATGAGGGATGTTTTAATGAGCAGTTCTTC
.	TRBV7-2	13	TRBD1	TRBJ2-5	CASSQDRGETQYF	TGTGCCAGCAGTCAAGACAGGGGGGAGACCCAGTACTTC
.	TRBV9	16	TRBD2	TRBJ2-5	CASSVEPLGGQETQYF	TGTGCCAGCAGCGTAGAGCCCCTGGGAGGGCAAGAGACCCAGTACTTC
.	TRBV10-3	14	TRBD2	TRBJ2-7	CAISDAGVAYEQYF	TGTGCCATCAGTGATGCGGGAGTGGCCTACGAGCAGTACTTC
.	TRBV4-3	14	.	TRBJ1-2	CASSLNEGPYGYTF	TGCGCCAGCAGCCTCAATGAGGGTCCCTATGGCTACACCTTC
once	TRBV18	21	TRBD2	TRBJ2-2	CASSPRLAASGSPSPTGELFF	TGTGCCAGCTCACCAAGGCTCGCCGCGAGCGGGAGTCCTTCCCCCACCGGGGAGCTGTTTTTT
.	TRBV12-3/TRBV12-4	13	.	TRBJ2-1	CASTRGAYNEQFF	TGTGCCAGCACCCGCGGGGCCTACAATGAGCAGTTCTTC
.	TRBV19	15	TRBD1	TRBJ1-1	CASKRTGVGPTEAFF	TGTGCCAGTAAGAGGACAGGGGTAGGCCCCACTGAAGCTTTCTTT
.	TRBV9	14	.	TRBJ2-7	CASSVRDFPHEQYF	TGTGCCAGCAGCGTACGGGACTTCCCTCACGAGCAGTACTTC
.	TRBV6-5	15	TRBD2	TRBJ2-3	CASSTTSGPTDTQYF	TGTGCCAGCAGTACCACTAGCGGACCCACAGATACGCAGTATTTT
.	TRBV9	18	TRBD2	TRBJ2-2	CASSVLSGAGASTGELFF	TGTGCCAGCAGCGTCCTTAGCGGGGCGGGAGCGAGCACCGGGGAGCTGTTTTTT
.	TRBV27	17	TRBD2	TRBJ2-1	CASSTMSGGQSYNEQFF	TGTGCCAGCAGCACTATGTCGGGGGGGCAGTCCTACAATGAGCAGTTCTTC
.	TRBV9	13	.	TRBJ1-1	CASSVGGQTEAFF	TGTGCCAGCAGCGTAGGGGGACAAACTGAAGCTTTCTTT
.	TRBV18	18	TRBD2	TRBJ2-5	CASSPPRTSGGPRETQYF	TGTGCCAGCTCACCACCGAGGACTAGCGGGGGGCCGAGGGAGACCCAGTACTTC
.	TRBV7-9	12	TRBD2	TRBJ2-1	CASSRSGNEQFF	TGTGCCAGCAGCCGTAGCGGGAATGAGCAGTTCTTC
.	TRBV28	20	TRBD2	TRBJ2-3	CASSSPPTSGSVSGADTQYF	TGTGCCAGCAGTTCCCCCCCGACTAGCGGGAGTGTTAGTGGGGCAGATACGCAGTATTTT
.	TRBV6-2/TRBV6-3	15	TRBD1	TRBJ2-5	CASSYGTGGGKTQYF	TGTGCCAGCAGTTACGGGACAGGGGGCGGGAAGACCCAGTACTTC
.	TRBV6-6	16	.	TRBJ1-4	CASSYGLGGYDEKLFF	TGTGCCAGCAGTTACGGCCTCGGAGGGTATGATGAAAAACTGTTTTTT
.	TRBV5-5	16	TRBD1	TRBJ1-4	CASSLDRGSGNEKLFF	TGTGCCAGCAGCTTGGACAGGGGAAGTGGTAATGAAAAACTGTTTTTT
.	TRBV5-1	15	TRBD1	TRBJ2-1	CASSLWDRVYNEQFF	TGCGCCAGCAGCTTGTGGGACAGGGTCTACAATGAGCAGTTCTTC
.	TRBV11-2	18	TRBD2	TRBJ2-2	CASSSLGSGTSRTGELFF	TGTGCCAGCAGCTCGCTGGGCTCCGGGACTAGCCGTACCGGGGAGCTGTTTTTT
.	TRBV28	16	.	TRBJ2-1	CASSLKLGSSYNEQFF	TGTGCCAGCAGTTTAAAACTCGGGAGCTCCTACAATGAGCAGTTCTTC
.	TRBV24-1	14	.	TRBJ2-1	CATSGAGAENEQFF	TGTGCCACCAGTGGGGCAGGGGCTGAGAATGAGCAGTTCTTC
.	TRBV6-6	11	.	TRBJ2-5	CASSDQETQYF	TGTGCCAGCAGCGACCAAGAGACCCAGTACTTC
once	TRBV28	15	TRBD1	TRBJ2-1	CASSRDRGSYNEQFF	TGTGCCAGCAGTCGCGACAGGGGATCCTACAATGAGCAGTTCTTC
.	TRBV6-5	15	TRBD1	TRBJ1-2	CASSYVAGGNHGYTF	TGTGCCAGCAGTTATGTAGCAGGGGGCAACCATGGCTACACCTTC
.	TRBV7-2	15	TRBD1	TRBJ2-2	CASSVLTGRTGELFF	TGTGCCAGCAGCGTATTGACAGGGCGGACCGGGGAGCTGTTTTTT
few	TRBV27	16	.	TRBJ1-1	CASSPTLDPGNTEAFF	TGTGCCAGCAGTCCGACTTTAGATCCGGGGAACACTGAAGCTTTCTTT
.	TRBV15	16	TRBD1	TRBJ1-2	CATSRDGTGGDYGYTF	TGTGCCACCAGCAGAGATGGGACAGGGGGCGATTATGGCTACACCTTC
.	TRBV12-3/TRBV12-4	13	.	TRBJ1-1	CASSPQLSNEAFF	TGTGCCAGCAGTCCTCAGTTGTCGAATGAAGCTTTCTTT
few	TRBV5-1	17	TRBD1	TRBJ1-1	CASSLRQGALKNTEAFF	TGCGCCAGCAGCTTGCGACAGGGGGCGCTTAAGAACACTGAAGCTTTCTTT
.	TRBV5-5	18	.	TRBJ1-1	CASSLDWLGAGVGTEAFF	TGTGCCAGCAGCTTGGATTGGCTTGGGGCAGGTGTCGGAACTGAAGCTTTCTTT
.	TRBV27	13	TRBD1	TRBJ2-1	CASGQGDYNEQFF	TGTGCCAGCGGACAGGGAGACTACAATGAGCAGTTCTTC
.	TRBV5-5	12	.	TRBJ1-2	CASSLEGYGYTF	TGTGCCAGCAGCTTGGAGGGGTATGGCTACACCTTC
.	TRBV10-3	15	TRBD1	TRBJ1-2	CAISEPGQGIYGYTF	TGTGCCATCAGTGAACCGGGACAGGGAATCTATGGCTACACCTTC
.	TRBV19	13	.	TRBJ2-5	CASSIGWEETQYF	TGTGCCAGTAGTATCGGGTGGGAAGAGACCCAGTACTTC
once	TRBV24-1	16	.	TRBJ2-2	CATSDSLVTFAGELFF	TGTGCCACCAGTGATTCACTAGTTACGTTCGCCGGGGAGCTGTTTTTT
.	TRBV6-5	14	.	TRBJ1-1	CASRKGLQNTEAFF	TGTGCCAGCAGGAAGGGACTGCAGAACACTGAAGCTTTCTTT
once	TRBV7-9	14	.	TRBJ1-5	CASSLAGLNQPQHF	TGTGCCAGCAGCTTAGCCGGACTCAATCAGCCCCAGCATTTT
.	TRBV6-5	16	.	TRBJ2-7	CASSYSAGTSSYEQYF	TGTGCCAGCAGTTACTCGGCAGGTACGAGCTCCTACGAGCAGTACTTC
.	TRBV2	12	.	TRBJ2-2	CASSRRAGELFF	TGTGCCAGCAGTCGCAGGGCCGGGGAGCTGTTTTTT
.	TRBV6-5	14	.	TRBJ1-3	CASSYEGPGNTIYF	TGTGCCAGCAGTTACGAGGGTCCTGGAAACACCATATATTTT
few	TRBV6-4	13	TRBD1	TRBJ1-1	CASSERDRSEAFF	TGTGCCAGCAGTGAGAGGGACAGGTCTGAAGCTTTCTTT
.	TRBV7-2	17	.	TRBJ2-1	CASSLAWVGGSYNEQFF	TGTGCCAGCAGCTTAGCTTGGGTCGGCGGCTCCTACAATGAGCAGTTCTTC
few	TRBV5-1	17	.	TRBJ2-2	CASSYNRADSNTGELFF	TGCGCCAGCAGCTATAACAGGGCCGACTCGAACACCGGGGAGCTGTTTTTT
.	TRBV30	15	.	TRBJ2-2	CAWKTGQGNTGELFF	TGTGCCTGGAAAACCGGGCAGGGAAACACCGGGGAGCTGTTTTTT
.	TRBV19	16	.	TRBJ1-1	CASSIAVLALNTEAFF	TGTGCCAGTAGTATAGCTGTTTTGGCTTTAAACACTGAAGCTTTCTTT
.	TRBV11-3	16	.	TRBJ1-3	CASSGGAPASGNTIYF	TGTGCCAGCAGCGGTGGGGCACCCGCCTCTGGAAACACCATATATTTT
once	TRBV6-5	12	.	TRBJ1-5	CASSGMDQPQHF	TGTGCCAGCAGCGGTATGGATCAGCCCCAGCATTTT
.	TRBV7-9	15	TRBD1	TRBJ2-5	CASSSPYRGRETQYF	TGTGCCAGCAGCTCCCCCTACAGGGGGCGAGAGACCCAGTACTTC
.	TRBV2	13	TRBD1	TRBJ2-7	CAIGDRVRQEQYF	TGTGCCATTGGGGACAGGGTCCGACAGGAGCAGTACTTC
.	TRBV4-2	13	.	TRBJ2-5	CASSQTTGETQYF	TGTGCCAGCAGCCAAACAACGGGAGAGACCCAGTACTTC
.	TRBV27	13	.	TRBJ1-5	CASSWGGSQPQHF	TGTGCCAGCAGTTGGGGAGGGTCTCAGCCCCAGCATTTT
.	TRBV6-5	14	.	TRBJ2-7	CASSSRQPVHEQYF	TGTGCCAGCAGCTCCCGACAGCCCGTTCACGAGCAGTACTTC
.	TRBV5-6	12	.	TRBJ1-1	CASSPGGTEAFF	TGTGCCAGCAGCCCAGGTGGCACTGAAGCTTTCTTT
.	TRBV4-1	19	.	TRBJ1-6	CASSQVGGKGLLGYSPLHF	TGCGCCAGCAGCCAAGTGGGGGGGAAAGGGCTACTGGGGTATTCACCCCTCCACTTT